The rows below give T cell receptor beta chains drawn from one sample of a study of cytomegalovirus exposure and HLA in healthy donors. Profiling relied on immunoSEQ multiplex PCR, and the TCRdb table lists in-frame clones only, not all of them. Here the sample spans more than 65,000 clones, about 95% being singletons. Sequences were obtained from PBMCs. The receptors shown here come from a young woman in good health and CMV-seronegative. The CDR3 runs from the conserved cysteine through the conserved F or W. A D gene is named only where the DNA matches it firmly. Part of the rows lack a size; the others show once, few, many or a class for expanded clones.

v_gene,d_gene,len,abundance,j_gene,CDR3aa,CDR3nt
TRBV9,-,16,once,TRBJ2-5,CASSGGWGREWETQYF,TGTGCCAGCAGCGGAGGATGGGGGCGGGAGTGGGAGACCCAGTACTTC
TRBV25-1,-,15,-,TRBJ2-7,CASSEPWPKTHEQYF,TGTGCCAGCAGTGAACCGTGGCCCAAAACCCACGAGCAGTACTTC
TRBV7-7,-,16,once,TRBJ2-1,CASSEASGASYNEQFF,TGTGCCAGCAGCGAGGCAAGCGGAGCCTCCTACAATGAGCAGTTCTTC
TRBV5-8,-,15,-,TRBJ2-1,CASSSGQSSYNEQFF,TGTGCCAGCAGCTCTGGGCAGTCGTCCTACAATGAGCAGTTCTTC
TRBV7-9,-,15,-,TRBJ2-5,CASSLRDWTQETQYF,TGTGCCAGCAGCTTACGGGACTGGACACAAGAGACCCAGTACTTC
TRBV6-1,TRBD1,16,-,TRBJ2-7,CASREPGGQGNGEQYF,TGTGCCAGCAGGGAACCCGGGGGACAGGGTAATGGCGAGCAGTACTTC
TRBV2,-,12,-,TRBJ1-4,CASRDNGEKLFF,TGTGCCAGCAGGGACAATGGCGAAAAACTGTTTTTT
TRBV9,-,14,-,TRBJ2-3,CASTPSPSPDTQYF,TGTGCCAGCACTCCATCCCCGAGTCCAGATACGCAGTATTTT
TRBV5-1,TRBD2,18,-,TRBJ2-2,CASSLVISGRRNTGELFF,TGCGCCAGCAGCTTGGTTATTAGCGGGAGGCGAAACACCGGGGAGCTGTTTTTT
TRBV7-2,-,14,-,TRBJ1-1,CASSLSLRNTEAFF,TGTGCCAGCAGCTTATCTCTTCGGAACACTGAAGCTTTCTTT
TRBV11-3,TRBD2,16,-,TRBJ2-2,CASSLGGTSRSGELFF,TGTGCCAGCAGCTTAGGAGGGACTAGTAGGTCCGGGGAGCTGTTTTTT
TRBV19,-,17,-,TRBJ2-3,CASSLQTGSYSTDTQYF,TGTGCCAGTAGTCTACAGACAGGATCGTATAGCACAGATACGCAGTATTTT
TRBV5-1,-,11,-,TRBJ2-5,CASITGETQYF,TGCGCCAGCATTACAGGAGAGACCCAGTACTTC
TRBV6-5,TRBD2,15,-,TRBJ2-2,CASSSTSGSPGELFF,TGTGCCAGCAGTTCGACTAGCGGGAGCCCCGGGGAGCTGTTTTTT
TRBV9,TRBD2,14,-,TRBJ2-7,CASSVGLAAYEQYF,TGTGCCAGCAGCGTAGGCCTAGCGGCATACGAGCAGTACTTC
TRBV28,-,12,-,TRBJ2-7,CASSPRGYEQYF,TGTGCCAGCAGTCCCCGGGGCTACGAGCAGTACTTC
TRBV29-1,TRBD1,16,-,TRBJ1-3,CSVRGLGQDSGNTIYF,TGCAGCGTTCGGGGTTTGGGACAGGACTCTGGAAACACCATATATTTT
TRBV7-9,-,14,-,TRBJ1-2,CASSLALPGWGYTF,TGTGCCAGCAGCTTAGCCCTCCCAGGGTGGGGCTACACCTTC
TRBV28,TRBD1,12,-,TRBJ2-7,CASRGQGAEQYF,TGTGCCAGCAGAGGACAGGGCGCCGAGCAGTACTTC
TRBV28,TRBD1,18,-,TRBJ1-6,CASSLFGQGSSYNSPLHF,TGTGCCAGCAGTTTATTTGGACAGGGGAGCTCCTATAATTCACCCCTCCACTTT
TRBV5-1,-,15,-,TRBJ2-2,CASSLTGANTGELFF,TGCGCCAGCAGCCTAACAGGCGCGAACACCGGGGAGCTGTTTTTT
TRBV6-1,-,14,-,TRBJ2-7,CASSSDRSSYEQYF,TGTGCCAGCAGTTCTGACAGGAGCTCCTACGAGCAGTACTTC
TRBV6-4,TRBD1,15,-,TRBJ2-1,CASRTEGTVNNEQFF,TGTGCCAGCAGAACCGAAGGGACAGTCAACAATGAGCAGTTCTTC
TRBV7-9,TRBD2,16,-,TRBJ2-2,CASSPGLAGATGELFF,TGTGCCAGCAGCCCAGGACTAGCGGGGGCCACCGGGGAGCTGTTTTTT
TRBV19,TRBD2,14,-,TRBJ2-7,CASSLSSGTYEQYF,TGTGCCAGTAGCCTCTCTAGCGGCACCTACGAGCAGTACTTC
TRBV5-6,TRBD1,13,-,TRBJ1-1,CASSSGQGARAFF,TGTGCCAGCAGCTCGGGACAGGGCGCTCGAGCTTTCTTT
TRBV7-7,TRBD2,15,-,TRBJ2-5,CASSLFGGSAETQYF,TGTGCCAGCAGCTTATTTGGCGGGAGTGCAGAGACCCAGTACTTC
TRBV5-6,-,13,once,TRBJ1-1,CASSGTRGTEAFF,TGTGCCAGCAGCGGGACAAGAGGGACTGAAGCTTTCTTT
TRBV10-1,-,14,-,TRBJ2-4,CASRYSLAKNIQYF,TGCGCCAGCAGGTACTCCCTAGCCAAAAACATTCAGTACTTC
TRBV7-2,TRBD2,16,-,TRBJ2-1,CASSLPRGSPYNEQFF,TGTGCCAGCAGCTTACCCCGCGGGAGTCCTTACAATGAGCAGTTCTTC
TRBV10-1,TRBD1,19,-,TRBJ2-3,CASSGGSQGASSRTDTQYF,TGCGCCAGCAGTGGCGGCAGTCAGGGGGCATCTTCGCGCACAGATACGCAGTATTTT
TRBV10-3,-,13,-,TRBJ1-4,CAISEEVEEKLFF,TGTGCCATCAGTGAAGAGGTCGAGGAAAAACTGTTTTTT
TRBV30,-,15,-,TRBJ1-4,CAWSHQSRVGGKLFF,TGTGCCTGGAGTCACCAATCCAGGGTAGGGGGAAAACTGTTTTTT
TRBV4-1,-,15,-,TRBJ1-5,CASSQDTGFDQPQHF,TGCGCCAGCAGCCAAGATACAGGGTTTGATCAGCCCCAGCATTTT
TRBV6-5,-,15,-,TRBJ1-6,CASSYSSVGNSPLHF,TGTGCCAGCAGTTACTCCTCGGTCGGGAATTCACCCCTCCACTTT
TRBV11-2,TRBD2,18,-,TRBJ2-7,CASSWTGLTSGSTYEQYF,TGTGCCAGCAGCTGGACAGGACTCACTAGCGGGAGTACCTACGAGCAGTACTTC
TRBV28,-,11,few,TRBJ1-2,CASSNSQGYTF,TGTGCCAGCAGTAACAGCCAGGGCTACACCTTC
TRBV19,TRBD2,15,-,TRBJ2-2,CASSETSADTGELFF,TGTGCCAGTAGTGAGACTAGCGCAGACACCGGGGAGCTGTTTTTT
TRBV25-1,TRBD1,16,-,TRBJ1-1,CASSGYRGRLVTEAFF,TGTGCCAGCAGTGGGTACAGGGGGCGTTTAGTAACTGAAGCTTTCTTT
TRBV9,-,18,-,TRBJ2-1,CASSVEGAGGSSYNEQFF,TGTGCCAGCAGCGTAGAGGGGGCGGGGGGCAGCTCCTACAATGAGCAGTTCTTC
TRBV9,-,16,-,TRBJ1-4,CASSVGPGVANEKLFF,TGTGCCAGCAGCGTAGGCCCAGGGGTAGCTAATGAAAAACTGTTTTTT
TRBV19,TRBD1,14,-,TRBJ1-5,CASRPRTGNQPQHF,TGTGCCAGTAGACCCAGGACAGGGAATCAGCCCCAGCATTTT
TRBV30,-,13,-,TRBJ1-2,CAWSVVDSYGYTF,TGTGCCTGGAGTGTAGTAGACAGCTATGGCTACACCTTC
TRBV19,-,14,once,TRBJ1-5,CASSMGQPNQPQHF,TGTGCCAGTAGTATGGGGCAGCCTAATCAGCCCCAGCATTTT
TRBV7-9,TRBD1,14,-,TRBJ1-5,CASSAGTGDQPQHF,TGTGCCAGCAGCGCCGGGACAGGCGATCAGCCCCAGCATTTT
TRBV18,TRBD1,14,-,TRBJ1-2,CASSPDRGHHGYTF,TGTGCCAGCTCACCGGACAGGGGGCATCATGGCTACACCTTC
TRBV6-5,TRBD2,15,-,TRBJ2-1,CASSYSASGSHEQFF,TGTGCCAGCAGTTACTCTGCTAGCGGGAGTCATGAGCAGTTCTTC
TRBV5-1,-,14,-,TRBJ2-7,CASSLDRGGYEQYF,TGCGCCAGCAGCTTGGACAGGGGAGGCTACGAGCAGTACTTC
TRBV5-4,TRBD2,18,-,TRBJ2-7,CASSLGVSTGTSAYEQYF,TGTGCCAGCAGCTTGGGAGTGTCCACCGGGACTAGCGCCTACGAGCAGTACTTC
TRBV4-1,-,16,-,TRBJ2-7,CASSQESGTRNYEQYF,TGCGCCAGCAGCCAAGAGAGTGGGACAAGGAACTACGAGCAGTACTTC
TRBV19,TRBD1,16,-,TRBJ1-5,CASSHRIRGPAQPQHF,TGTGCCAGTAGTCATCGAATCAGGGGGCCCGCTCAGCCCCAGCATTTT
TRBV30,-,12,few,TRBJ1-6,CAWSLSNSPLHF,TGTGCCTGGAGTCTATCGAATTCACCCCTCCACTTT
TRBV28,-,14,-,TRBJ2-7,CASSSRLRAYEQYF,TGTGCCAGCAGTTCCAGGCTTCGTGCCTACGAGCAGTACTTC